This T cell receptor (beta chain) was documented in a study of cytomegalovirus exposure and HLA in healthy donors. In the study overall: Samples from HLA-typed donors yielded approximately 80 million unique TCRs in an early data release. The study, taken as a whole, reports: There were reportedly fewer N-insertions in an Asian-associated ancestry cluster than the roughly 670-donor mean, in a later analysis.

Germline loops: CDR1 SGHNT, CDR2 YENEEA. Germline trimming cut 5 bases from V and 4 bases from J; bases unmatched to any gene: 5. The CDR3 runs to 15 residues. Vbeta (60) and Jbeta (13) primers were used in the PCR. Profiling relied on immunoSEQ multiplex PCR, and the TCRdb table lists in-frame clones only, not all of them. The top ten clones hold just over 2.5% of a sample with roughly 150,000 clones, around 84% of them seen once. In regard to this clone: Its matching antigen is unknown.

This chain joins TRBV11-3 and TRBJ2-1; 10 bases line up with TRBD1. This TCR came from a man between 25 and 39 years old in good health and CMV-seropositive. Sequences were obtained from PBMCs. CDR3 in amino acids: CASSNRDRGYNEQFF. The CDR3 DNA reads as TGTGCCAGCAGCAACCGGGACAGGGGATACAATGAGCAGTTCTTC.